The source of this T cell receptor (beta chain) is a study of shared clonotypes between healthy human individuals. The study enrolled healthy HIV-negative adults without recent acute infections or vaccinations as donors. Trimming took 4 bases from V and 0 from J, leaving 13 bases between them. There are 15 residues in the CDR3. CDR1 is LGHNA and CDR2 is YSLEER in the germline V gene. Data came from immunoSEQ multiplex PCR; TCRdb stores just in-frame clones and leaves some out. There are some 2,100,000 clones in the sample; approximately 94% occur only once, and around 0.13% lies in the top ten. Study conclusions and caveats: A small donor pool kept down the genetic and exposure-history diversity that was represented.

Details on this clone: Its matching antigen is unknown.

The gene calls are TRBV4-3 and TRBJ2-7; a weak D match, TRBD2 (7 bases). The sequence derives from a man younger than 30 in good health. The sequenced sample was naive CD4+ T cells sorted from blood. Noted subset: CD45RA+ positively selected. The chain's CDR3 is CASSPQGGASYEQYF. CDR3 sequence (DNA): TGCGCCAGCAGCCCCCAAGGGGGGGCCTCCTACGAGCAGTACTTC.